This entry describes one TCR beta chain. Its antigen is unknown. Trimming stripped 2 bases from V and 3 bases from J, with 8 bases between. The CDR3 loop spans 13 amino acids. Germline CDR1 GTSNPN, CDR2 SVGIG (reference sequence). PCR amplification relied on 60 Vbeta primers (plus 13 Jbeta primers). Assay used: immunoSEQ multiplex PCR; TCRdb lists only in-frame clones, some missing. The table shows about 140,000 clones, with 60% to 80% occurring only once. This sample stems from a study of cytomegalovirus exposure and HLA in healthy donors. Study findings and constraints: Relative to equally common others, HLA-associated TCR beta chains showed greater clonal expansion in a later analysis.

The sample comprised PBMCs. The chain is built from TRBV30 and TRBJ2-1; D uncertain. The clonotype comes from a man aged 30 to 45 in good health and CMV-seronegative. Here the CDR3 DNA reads TGTGCCTGGAGTCTCCCGGGCTACAATGAGCAGTTCTTC. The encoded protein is CAWSLPGYNEQFF.